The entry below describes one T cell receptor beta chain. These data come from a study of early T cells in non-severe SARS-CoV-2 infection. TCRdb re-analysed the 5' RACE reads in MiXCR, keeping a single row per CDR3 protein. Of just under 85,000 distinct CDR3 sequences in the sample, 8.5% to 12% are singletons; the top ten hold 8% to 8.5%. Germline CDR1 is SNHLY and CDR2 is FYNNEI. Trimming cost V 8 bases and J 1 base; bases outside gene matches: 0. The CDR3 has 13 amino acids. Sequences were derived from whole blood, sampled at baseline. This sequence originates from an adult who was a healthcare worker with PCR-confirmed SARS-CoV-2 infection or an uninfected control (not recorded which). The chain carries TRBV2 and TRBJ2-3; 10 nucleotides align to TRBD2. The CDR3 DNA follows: TGTGCCAGCGGACTAGCGGGCACAGATACGCAGTATTTT. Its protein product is CASGLAGTDTQYF.